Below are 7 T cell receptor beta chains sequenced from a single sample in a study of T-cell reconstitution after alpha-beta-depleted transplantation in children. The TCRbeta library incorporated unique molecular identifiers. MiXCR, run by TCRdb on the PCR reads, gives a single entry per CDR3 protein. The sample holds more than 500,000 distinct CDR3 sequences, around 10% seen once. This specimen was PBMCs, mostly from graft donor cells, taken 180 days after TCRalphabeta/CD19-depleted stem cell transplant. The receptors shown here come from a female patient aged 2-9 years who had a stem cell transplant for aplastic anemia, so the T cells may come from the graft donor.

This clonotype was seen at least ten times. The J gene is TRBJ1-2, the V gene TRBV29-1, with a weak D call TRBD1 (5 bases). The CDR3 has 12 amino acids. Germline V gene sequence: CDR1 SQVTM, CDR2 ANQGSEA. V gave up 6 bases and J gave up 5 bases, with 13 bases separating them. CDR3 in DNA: TGCAGCGTCGGGGACCAAGGGTATGGCTACACCTTC. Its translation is CSVGDQGYGYTF.

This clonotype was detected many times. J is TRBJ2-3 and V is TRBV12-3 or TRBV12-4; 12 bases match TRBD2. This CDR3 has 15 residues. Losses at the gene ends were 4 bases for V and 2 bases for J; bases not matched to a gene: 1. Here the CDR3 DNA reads TGTGCCAGCAGTTCTAGCGGGGGGGCCACAGATACGCAGTATTTT. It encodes CASSSSGGATDTQYF.

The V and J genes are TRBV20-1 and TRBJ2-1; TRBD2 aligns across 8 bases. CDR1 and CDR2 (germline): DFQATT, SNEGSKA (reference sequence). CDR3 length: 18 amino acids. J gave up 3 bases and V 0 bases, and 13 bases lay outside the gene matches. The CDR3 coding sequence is TGCAGTGCTAGAGATCGACCCCTACTAAGCGGGAGCTACAATGAGCAGTTCTTC. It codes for CSARDRPLLSGSYNEQFF.

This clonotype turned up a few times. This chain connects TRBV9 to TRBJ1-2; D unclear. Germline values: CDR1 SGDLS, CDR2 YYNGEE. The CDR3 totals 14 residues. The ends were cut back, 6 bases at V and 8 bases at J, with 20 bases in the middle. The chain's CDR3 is CASNPQTGWEGYTF. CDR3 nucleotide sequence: TGTGCCAGCAACCCCCAGACTGGATGGGAAGGCTACACCTTC.

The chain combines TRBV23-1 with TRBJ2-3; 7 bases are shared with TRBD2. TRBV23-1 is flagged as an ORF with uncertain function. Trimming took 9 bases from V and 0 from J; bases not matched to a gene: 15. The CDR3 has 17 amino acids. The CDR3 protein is CASKRSCGSPSTDTQYF. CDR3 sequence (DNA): TGCGCCAGTAAAAGATCTTGCGGGAGCCCCAGCACAGATACGCAGTATTTT.

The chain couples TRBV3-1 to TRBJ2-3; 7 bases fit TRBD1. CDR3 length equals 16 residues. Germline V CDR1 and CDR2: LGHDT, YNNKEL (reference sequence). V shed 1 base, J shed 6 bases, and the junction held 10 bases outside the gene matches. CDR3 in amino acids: CASSQALIRGQDTQYF. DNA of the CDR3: TGTGCCAGCAGCCAAGCCCTCATTAGGGGACAGGATACGCAGTATTTT.

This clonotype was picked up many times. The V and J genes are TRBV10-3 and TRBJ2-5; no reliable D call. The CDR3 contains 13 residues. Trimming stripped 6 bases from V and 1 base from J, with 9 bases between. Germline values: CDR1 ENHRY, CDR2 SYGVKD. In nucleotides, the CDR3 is TGTGCCATCAGCCCTTGGGGCCAAGAGACCCAGTACTTC. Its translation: CAISPWGQETQYF.